Following are 25 T cell receptor beta chains from one sample sequenced in a study of post-analysis software for immune sequencing data. Libraries were made from TCR beta cDNA, and they carried unique molecular identifiers. TCRdb re-derived calls from the PCR reads in MiXCR, one entry per CDR3 protein. Counted here are some 890,000 distinct CDR3 sequences, approximately 57% occurring once; the ten biggest clones make up roughly 4.4%. Overall study findings and caveats: Patients carried five TRBV segments more frequently than controls did, and TRBV5-6, TRBV5-1 and TRBV20-1 were among them.

Which antigens these TCRs recognize remains unknown. The specimen was blood. Receptor source: a girl aged 10 to 17 with multiple sclerosis.

The V call is TRBV5-1, the J call TRBJ2-1; D may be TRBD1 (6 bases). The DNA end lines up better with TRBJ2-7; the J call may be wrong. CDR1 and CDR2 (germline): SGHRS, YFSETQ. CDR3 size: 17 residues. CDR3 coding DNA: TGCGCCAGCAGCTTTTTGTGGACAGAGGGTGATGGCAATGAGCAGTACTTC. The encoded protein is CASSFLWTEGDGNEQYF.

V and J are TRBV20-1 and TRBJ1-4, with D possibly matching TRBD1 (5 bases). V was clipped by 6 bases and J by 2 bases, with 13 bases between them. The CDR3 is 14 residues long. The V gene's germline CDR1 is DFQATT and CDR2 SNEGSKA (reference sequence). Written as DNA, the CDR3 is TGCAGTGCCGAAGGGGCGGCCACTAATGAAAAACTGTTTTTT. Protein: CSAEGAATNEKLFF.

The V gene is TRBV2, the J gene TRBJ2-1; 9 nucleotides agree with TRBD2. This CDR3 has 19 amino acids. V lost 2 bases, J lost 0 bases, and 11 bases stayed unmatched. From germline, CDR1 is SNHLY and CDR2 FYNNEI. Here the CDR3 DNA reads TGTGCCAGCAGTGAATCCCCTAGCGGGATAGCCAGCTCCTACAATGAGCAGTTCTTC. Residues: CASSESPSGIASSYNEQFF.

The rearrangement joins TRBV7-9 to TRBJ1-2; tentative D call: TRBD1 (5 bases). CDR3 length equals 15 residues. From germline, CDR1 is SEHNR and CDR2 FQNEAQ (reference sequence). V lost 6 bases, J lost 4 bases, and 18 bases lay in between. The CDR3 nucleotides are TGTGCCAGCAGTTACACGGGACCAATAATCTATGGCTACACCTTC. Translation gives CASSYTGPIIYGYTF.

This clonotype has just a few counts. The chain carries TRBV29-1 and TRBJ2-1, with a weak D call TRBD1 (5 bases). The V end lost 4 bases, the J end lost 2 bases, and 9 bases lay between the germline ends. The CDR3 is 13 amino acids. From germline, CDR1 is SQVTM and CDR2 ANQGSEA. CDR3 in DNA: TGCAGCGTTGTGGGGCAGGCCTACAATGAGCAGTTCTTC. Translating gives CSVVGQAYNEQFF.

This clonotype was found once. V is TRBV2 and J is TRBJ2-1; D not certain. This CDR3 contains 16 residues. CDR1 and CDR2 from the germline V gene are SNHLY and FYNNEI. The germline V and J ends were trimmed by 9 bases and 2 bases, with 20 bases remaining between them. The CDR3 spells CARTTTTDIAYNEQFF. CDR3 DNA: TGTGCCAGGACCACCACAACCGATATAGCCTACAATGAGCAGTTCTTC.

The chain uses TRBV6-5 and TRBJ1-5; 7 bases line up with TRBD1. This CDR3 is built from 14 residues. CDR1 and CDR2 (germline): MNHEY, SVGAGI. Unmatched junction bases numbered 5, after V lost 6 bases and J lost 3 bases. Here the CDR3 DNA reads TGTGCCAGCAGCACCGGACAGGACAATCAGCCCCAGCATTTT. As protein: CASSTGQDNQPQHF.

This clonotype was seen more than once but under ten times. The chain links TRBV5-1 to TRBJ2-7; 7 nucleotides match TRBD1. Losses at the gene ends were 0 bases for V and 3 bases for J; bases not matched to a gene: 6. The CDR3 is made up of 15 amino acids. Germline assignment: CDR1 SGHRS and CDR2 YFSETQ. The CDR3, as DNA: TGCGCCAGCAGCTTGGACCGGAGGACAGGCTACGAGCAGTACTTC. This gives the protein CASSLDRRTGYEQYF.

The J gene is TRBJ2-2, the V gene TRBV7-3; D perhaps matches TRBD1 (5 bases). CDR3 length equals 13 residues. Germline values: CDR1 SGHTA, CDR2 FQGTGA. Trimming pared 5 bases from V and 6 bases from J, leaving 10 bases between. Written as DNA, the CDR3 is TGTGCCAGCAGCCAGGGCCCTTCCGGGGAGCTGTTTTTT. The encoded protein is CASSQGPSGELFF.

The chain employs TRBV7-9 and TRBJ2-1; 7 bases are a match to TRBD2. Unmatched junction bases numbered 16, after V lost 5 bases and J lost 9 bases. There are 16 residues in the CDR3. Germline V gene sequence: CDR1 SEHNR, CDR2 FQNEAQ (reference sequence). CDR3 sequence: CASSNAGLDRVTEQFF. The CDR3 bases are TGTGCCAGCAGCAACGCCGGACTAGATCGCGTCACTGAGCAGTTCTTC.

The CDR3 bases are TGTGCCAGGATTCCACAGGGCAAGGGAGAGACCCAGTACTTC. Its protein product is CARIPQGKGETQYF. The chain links TRBV21-1 to TRBJ2-5; the table names TRBD1, a call not compared with the DNA. TRBV21-1 constitutes a pseudogene. This CDR3 has 14 residues.

This clonotype was recorded only once. The gene calls are TRBV4-1 and TRBJ1-5; possible D gene TRBD1, 6 bases. The CDR3 has 17 residues. V dropped 4 bases and J dropped 1 base, with 17 bases sitting between them. Per germline, CDR1 MGHRA and CDR2 YSYEKL. The CDR3 reads CASSPSSGERSNQPQHF. CDR3 in DNA: TGCGCCAGCAGCCCTTCCTCAGGGGAGAGGAGCAATCAGCCCCAGCATTTT.

This chain links TRBV2 with TRBJ2-3; 9 bases agree with TRBD2. The CDR3 is made up of 19 amino acids. Germline trimming cut 1 base from V and 0 bases from J; bases unmatched to any gene: 11. Germline values: CDR1 SNHLY, CDR2 FYNNEI. The CDR3 region is CASSEELAGLSKSTDTQYF. The CDR3 DNA reads as TGTGCCAGCAGTGAAGAACTAGCGGGCCTCTCCAAAAGCACAGATACGCAGTATTTT.

The chain combines TRBV5-6 with TRBJ1-2; the D is unclear. Germline CDR1 and CDR2: SGHDT and YYEEEE. Trimming stripped 3 bases from V and 4 bases from J, with 13 bases between. The CDR3 runs to 14 residues. The CDR3 DNA is TGTGCCAGCAGCTATCCGCCGCGGGGCTATGGCTACACCTTC. Its translation is CASSYPPRGYGYTF.

The DNA for the CDR3 is TGCGCCAGCAGCTTGGTTGGTAGCGGGACCACAGATACGCAGTATTTT. This translates into CASSLVGSGTTDTQYF. The V gene is TRBV5-1, the J gene TRBJ2-3; TRBD2 matches at 8 bases. With V trimmed by 0 bases and J by 2 bases, 5 bases remained unmatched. The germline V gene has CDR1 SGHRS and CDR2 YFSETQ. CDR3 length: 16 residues.

The chain is built from TRBV12-3 or TRBV12-4 and TRBJ2-1, with no clear D. Trimming shortened V by 6 bases and J by 5 bases, and 14 bases separated the two germline ends. This CDR3 region has 14 residues. CDR3 loop: CASRMRLVDNEQFF. The CDR3 DNA follows: TGTGCCAGCAGAATGCGGCTAGTGGACAATGAGCAGTTCTTC.

The chain recombines TRBV29-1 with TRBJ2-1; 7 bases line up with TRBD1. After removal of 5 bases from V and 9 bases from J, the junction contained 10 bases not matched to a gene. The CDR3 contains 13 residues. The germline CDR1 and CDR2 sequences are SQVTM and ANQGSEA. CDR3 sequence: CSVLRQGGGEQFF. DNA for the CDR3: TGCAGCGTTCTACGACAGGGTGGGGGTGAGCAGTTCTTC.

This chain uses TRBV20-1 with TRBJ2-3; TRBD2 matches at 8 bases. V lost 1 base and J lost 5; bases outside the gene matches: 8. CDR3 length: 15 residues. Germline V gene lookup returns CDR1 DFQATT and CDR2 SNEGSKA (reference sequence). The CDR3, as DNA: TGCAGTGCTAGAGCCCGTAGCGGGGAAGGAGATACGCAGTATTTT. Its translation: CSARARSGEGDTQYF.

This clonotype was detected only a few times. This rearrangement joins TRBV5-1 to TRBJ2-7; D uncertain. The CDR3 loop spans 14 amino acids. CDR1 SGHRS and CDR2 YFSETQ come from the germline V gene. With 0 bases removed from V and 2 bases from J, the gap between germline ends came to 9 bases. The CDR3 region has the DNA TGCGCCAGCAGCTTGGTGGGTACACCCTACGAGCAGTACTTC. It codes for CASSLVGTPYEQYF.

The chain combines TRBV5-1 with TRBJ2-3; D not certain. V lost 1 base to trimming and J lost 3 bases, with 15 bases between them. CDR3 length equals 16 residues. Germline-derived CDR1 and CDR2 are SGHRS and YFSETQ. In DNA, the CDR3 is TGCGCCAGCAGCTTGAGCTCAAGGTCCGGGACAGATACGCAGTATTTT. Its translation is CASSLSSRSGTDTQYF.

Only a few counts were recorded for this clonotype. The chain has TRBV6-5 and TRBJ2-7; the D gene could be TRBD1 or TRBD2 (5 bases each). The CDR3 extends over 15 amino acids. Germline V gene sequence: CDR1 MNHEY, CDR2 SVGAGI. The germline V and J ends were trimmed by 6 bases and 1 base, with 16 bases remaining between them. The CDR3 coding sequence is TGTGCCAGCAGCCGCGAGGGGAGAGGGTCCTACGAGCAGTACTTC. This sequence encodes CASSREGRGSYEQYF.

This clonotype was detected a few times. This chain joins TRBV7-9 and TRBJ2-3; either TRBD1 or TRBD2 may fit D (6 bases each). The CDR3 runs to 15 residues. The germline V and J ends were trimmed by 4 bases and 2 bases, with 13 bases remaining between them. CDR1 is SEHNR, CDR2 FQNEAQ, per germline (reference sequence). CDR3 DNA sequence: TGTGCCAGCAGCTCTCTACGGGGGCTCACAGATACGCAGTATTTT. Protein: CASSSLRGLTDTQYF. The full variable domain, in which reference TRBV7-9 and TRBJ2-3 provide the parts outside the CDR3, is DTGVSQNPRHKITKRGQNVTFRCDPISEHNRLYWYRQTLGQGPEFLTYFQNEAQLEKSRLLSDRFSAERPKGSFSTLEIQRTEQGDSAMYLCASSSLRGLTDTQYFGPGTRLTVL.

This chain links TRBV6-6 with TRBJ2-5, with D perhaps matching TRBD2 (6 bases). The germline V and J ends were trimmed by 6 bases and 5 bases, with 19 bases remaining between them. The CDR3 sequence is 15 residues long. Germline V gene lookup returns CDR1 MNHNY and CDR2 SVGAGI (reference sequence). The CDR3 DNA reads as TGTGCCAGCAGGACATGGGACCTTGGAGGGGAGACCCAGTACTTC. Encoded protein: CASRTWDLGGETQYF.

The rearrangement links TRBV5-1 to TRBJ2-3, with 10 bases aligning to TRBD2. Trimming cost V 6 bases and J 4 bases; bases outside gene matches: 5. The CDR3 is 14 residues long. Germline V gene data show CDR1 as SGHRS and CDR2 as YFSETQ. CDR3 amino acids: CASKSGRAPDTQYF. CDR3 DNA sequence: TGCGCCAGCAAAAGCGGGAGGGCCCCAGATACGCAGTATTTT. Together with reference TRBV5-1 and TRBJ2-3, the CDR3 gives the full variable domain: KAGVTQTPRYLIKTRGQQVTLSCSPISGHRSVSWYQQTPGQGLQFLFEYFSETQRNKGNFPGRFSGRQFSNSRSEMNVSTLELGDSALYLCASKSGRAPDTQYFGPGTRLTVL.

This chain uses TRBV7-9 with TRBJ2-7, with D perhaps assigned TRBD1 or TRBD2 (5 bases each). Trimming pared 5 bases from V and 7 bases from J, leaving 21 bases between. The CDR3 extends over 15 amino acids. In germline, CDR1 is SEHNR, CDR2 FQNEAQ (reference sequence). CDR3 sequence: CASSLGRGEFEEQYF. CDR3 DNA: TGTGCCAGCAGCCTAGGGCGAGGGGAATTTGAAGAGCAGTACTTC.